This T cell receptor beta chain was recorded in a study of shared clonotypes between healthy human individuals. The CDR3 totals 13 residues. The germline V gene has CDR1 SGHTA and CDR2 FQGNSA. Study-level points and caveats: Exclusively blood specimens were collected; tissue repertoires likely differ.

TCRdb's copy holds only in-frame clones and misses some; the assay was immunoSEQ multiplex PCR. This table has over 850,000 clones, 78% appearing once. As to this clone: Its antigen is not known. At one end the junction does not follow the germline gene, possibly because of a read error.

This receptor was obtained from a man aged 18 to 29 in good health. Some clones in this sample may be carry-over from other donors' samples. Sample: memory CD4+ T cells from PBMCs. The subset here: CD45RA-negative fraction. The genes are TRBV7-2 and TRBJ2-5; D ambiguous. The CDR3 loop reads CAGSQRWGYTQYF. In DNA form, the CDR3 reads TGTGCCGGCAGCCAGAGGTGGGGATACACCCAGTACTTC.